This T cell receptor beta chain was identified in a study of T cells after yellow fever vaccination. Regarding the study as a whole: The secondary response was weaker but peaked faster, day 5 versus 15. Reappearance after the booster was seen for most primary-vaccination clones, at 96% CD4 and 80% to 90% CD8. Overall, a small share of clonotypes was seen in both CD4 and CD8 compartments.

Worth noting for this clonotype: The antigen is unknown.

For TCR, cDNA came from 5'RACE template switching, which added a universal primer site and UMIs. MiXCR, applied by TCRdb to the 5' RACE reads, yields one record per CDR3 protein. The sample lists some 340,000 distinct CDR3 sequences; roughly 4.3% were seen once. Germline V gene lookup returns CDR1 SGHVS and CDR2 FNYEAQ. The germline V and J ends were trimmed by 1 base and 6 bases, with 14 bases remaining between them. The CDR3 runs to 15 residues. This receptor was identified in a man aged 18 to 30 who received the YFV17D yellow fever vaccine. The sample was PBMCs, taken 5 days after the yellow fever booster vaccination. V gene TRBV7-6 combines with J gene TRBJ2-3; weak D call: TRBD2 (7 bases). DNA of the CDR3: TGTGCCAGCAGCTTAGGTTGGGGGGGCGACGATACGCAGTATTTT. The encoded protein is CASSLGWGGDDTQYF.